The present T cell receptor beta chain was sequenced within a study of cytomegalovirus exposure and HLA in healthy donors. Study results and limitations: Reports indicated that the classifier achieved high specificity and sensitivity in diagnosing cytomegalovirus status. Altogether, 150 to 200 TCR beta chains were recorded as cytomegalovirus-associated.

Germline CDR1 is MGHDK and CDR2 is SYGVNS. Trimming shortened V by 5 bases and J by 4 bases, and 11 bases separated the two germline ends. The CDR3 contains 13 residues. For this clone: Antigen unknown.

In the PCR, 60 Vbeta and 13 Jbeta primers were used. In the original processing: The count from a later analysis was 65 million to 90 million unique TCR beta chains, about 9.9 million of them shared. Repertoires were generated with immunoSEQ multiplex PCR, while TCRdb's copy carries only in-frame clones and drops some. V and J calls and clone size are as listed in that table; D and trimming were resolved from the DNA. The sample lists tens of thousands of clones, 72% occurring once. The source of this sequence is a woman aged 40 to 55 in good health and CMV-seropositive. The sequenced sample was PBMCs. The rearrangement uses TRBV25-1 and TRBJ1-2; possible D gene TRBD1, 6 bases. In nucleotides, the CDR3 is TGTGCCAGCAGTACAGGGCAAGGCTATGGCTACACCTTC. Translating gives CASSTGQGYGYTF.